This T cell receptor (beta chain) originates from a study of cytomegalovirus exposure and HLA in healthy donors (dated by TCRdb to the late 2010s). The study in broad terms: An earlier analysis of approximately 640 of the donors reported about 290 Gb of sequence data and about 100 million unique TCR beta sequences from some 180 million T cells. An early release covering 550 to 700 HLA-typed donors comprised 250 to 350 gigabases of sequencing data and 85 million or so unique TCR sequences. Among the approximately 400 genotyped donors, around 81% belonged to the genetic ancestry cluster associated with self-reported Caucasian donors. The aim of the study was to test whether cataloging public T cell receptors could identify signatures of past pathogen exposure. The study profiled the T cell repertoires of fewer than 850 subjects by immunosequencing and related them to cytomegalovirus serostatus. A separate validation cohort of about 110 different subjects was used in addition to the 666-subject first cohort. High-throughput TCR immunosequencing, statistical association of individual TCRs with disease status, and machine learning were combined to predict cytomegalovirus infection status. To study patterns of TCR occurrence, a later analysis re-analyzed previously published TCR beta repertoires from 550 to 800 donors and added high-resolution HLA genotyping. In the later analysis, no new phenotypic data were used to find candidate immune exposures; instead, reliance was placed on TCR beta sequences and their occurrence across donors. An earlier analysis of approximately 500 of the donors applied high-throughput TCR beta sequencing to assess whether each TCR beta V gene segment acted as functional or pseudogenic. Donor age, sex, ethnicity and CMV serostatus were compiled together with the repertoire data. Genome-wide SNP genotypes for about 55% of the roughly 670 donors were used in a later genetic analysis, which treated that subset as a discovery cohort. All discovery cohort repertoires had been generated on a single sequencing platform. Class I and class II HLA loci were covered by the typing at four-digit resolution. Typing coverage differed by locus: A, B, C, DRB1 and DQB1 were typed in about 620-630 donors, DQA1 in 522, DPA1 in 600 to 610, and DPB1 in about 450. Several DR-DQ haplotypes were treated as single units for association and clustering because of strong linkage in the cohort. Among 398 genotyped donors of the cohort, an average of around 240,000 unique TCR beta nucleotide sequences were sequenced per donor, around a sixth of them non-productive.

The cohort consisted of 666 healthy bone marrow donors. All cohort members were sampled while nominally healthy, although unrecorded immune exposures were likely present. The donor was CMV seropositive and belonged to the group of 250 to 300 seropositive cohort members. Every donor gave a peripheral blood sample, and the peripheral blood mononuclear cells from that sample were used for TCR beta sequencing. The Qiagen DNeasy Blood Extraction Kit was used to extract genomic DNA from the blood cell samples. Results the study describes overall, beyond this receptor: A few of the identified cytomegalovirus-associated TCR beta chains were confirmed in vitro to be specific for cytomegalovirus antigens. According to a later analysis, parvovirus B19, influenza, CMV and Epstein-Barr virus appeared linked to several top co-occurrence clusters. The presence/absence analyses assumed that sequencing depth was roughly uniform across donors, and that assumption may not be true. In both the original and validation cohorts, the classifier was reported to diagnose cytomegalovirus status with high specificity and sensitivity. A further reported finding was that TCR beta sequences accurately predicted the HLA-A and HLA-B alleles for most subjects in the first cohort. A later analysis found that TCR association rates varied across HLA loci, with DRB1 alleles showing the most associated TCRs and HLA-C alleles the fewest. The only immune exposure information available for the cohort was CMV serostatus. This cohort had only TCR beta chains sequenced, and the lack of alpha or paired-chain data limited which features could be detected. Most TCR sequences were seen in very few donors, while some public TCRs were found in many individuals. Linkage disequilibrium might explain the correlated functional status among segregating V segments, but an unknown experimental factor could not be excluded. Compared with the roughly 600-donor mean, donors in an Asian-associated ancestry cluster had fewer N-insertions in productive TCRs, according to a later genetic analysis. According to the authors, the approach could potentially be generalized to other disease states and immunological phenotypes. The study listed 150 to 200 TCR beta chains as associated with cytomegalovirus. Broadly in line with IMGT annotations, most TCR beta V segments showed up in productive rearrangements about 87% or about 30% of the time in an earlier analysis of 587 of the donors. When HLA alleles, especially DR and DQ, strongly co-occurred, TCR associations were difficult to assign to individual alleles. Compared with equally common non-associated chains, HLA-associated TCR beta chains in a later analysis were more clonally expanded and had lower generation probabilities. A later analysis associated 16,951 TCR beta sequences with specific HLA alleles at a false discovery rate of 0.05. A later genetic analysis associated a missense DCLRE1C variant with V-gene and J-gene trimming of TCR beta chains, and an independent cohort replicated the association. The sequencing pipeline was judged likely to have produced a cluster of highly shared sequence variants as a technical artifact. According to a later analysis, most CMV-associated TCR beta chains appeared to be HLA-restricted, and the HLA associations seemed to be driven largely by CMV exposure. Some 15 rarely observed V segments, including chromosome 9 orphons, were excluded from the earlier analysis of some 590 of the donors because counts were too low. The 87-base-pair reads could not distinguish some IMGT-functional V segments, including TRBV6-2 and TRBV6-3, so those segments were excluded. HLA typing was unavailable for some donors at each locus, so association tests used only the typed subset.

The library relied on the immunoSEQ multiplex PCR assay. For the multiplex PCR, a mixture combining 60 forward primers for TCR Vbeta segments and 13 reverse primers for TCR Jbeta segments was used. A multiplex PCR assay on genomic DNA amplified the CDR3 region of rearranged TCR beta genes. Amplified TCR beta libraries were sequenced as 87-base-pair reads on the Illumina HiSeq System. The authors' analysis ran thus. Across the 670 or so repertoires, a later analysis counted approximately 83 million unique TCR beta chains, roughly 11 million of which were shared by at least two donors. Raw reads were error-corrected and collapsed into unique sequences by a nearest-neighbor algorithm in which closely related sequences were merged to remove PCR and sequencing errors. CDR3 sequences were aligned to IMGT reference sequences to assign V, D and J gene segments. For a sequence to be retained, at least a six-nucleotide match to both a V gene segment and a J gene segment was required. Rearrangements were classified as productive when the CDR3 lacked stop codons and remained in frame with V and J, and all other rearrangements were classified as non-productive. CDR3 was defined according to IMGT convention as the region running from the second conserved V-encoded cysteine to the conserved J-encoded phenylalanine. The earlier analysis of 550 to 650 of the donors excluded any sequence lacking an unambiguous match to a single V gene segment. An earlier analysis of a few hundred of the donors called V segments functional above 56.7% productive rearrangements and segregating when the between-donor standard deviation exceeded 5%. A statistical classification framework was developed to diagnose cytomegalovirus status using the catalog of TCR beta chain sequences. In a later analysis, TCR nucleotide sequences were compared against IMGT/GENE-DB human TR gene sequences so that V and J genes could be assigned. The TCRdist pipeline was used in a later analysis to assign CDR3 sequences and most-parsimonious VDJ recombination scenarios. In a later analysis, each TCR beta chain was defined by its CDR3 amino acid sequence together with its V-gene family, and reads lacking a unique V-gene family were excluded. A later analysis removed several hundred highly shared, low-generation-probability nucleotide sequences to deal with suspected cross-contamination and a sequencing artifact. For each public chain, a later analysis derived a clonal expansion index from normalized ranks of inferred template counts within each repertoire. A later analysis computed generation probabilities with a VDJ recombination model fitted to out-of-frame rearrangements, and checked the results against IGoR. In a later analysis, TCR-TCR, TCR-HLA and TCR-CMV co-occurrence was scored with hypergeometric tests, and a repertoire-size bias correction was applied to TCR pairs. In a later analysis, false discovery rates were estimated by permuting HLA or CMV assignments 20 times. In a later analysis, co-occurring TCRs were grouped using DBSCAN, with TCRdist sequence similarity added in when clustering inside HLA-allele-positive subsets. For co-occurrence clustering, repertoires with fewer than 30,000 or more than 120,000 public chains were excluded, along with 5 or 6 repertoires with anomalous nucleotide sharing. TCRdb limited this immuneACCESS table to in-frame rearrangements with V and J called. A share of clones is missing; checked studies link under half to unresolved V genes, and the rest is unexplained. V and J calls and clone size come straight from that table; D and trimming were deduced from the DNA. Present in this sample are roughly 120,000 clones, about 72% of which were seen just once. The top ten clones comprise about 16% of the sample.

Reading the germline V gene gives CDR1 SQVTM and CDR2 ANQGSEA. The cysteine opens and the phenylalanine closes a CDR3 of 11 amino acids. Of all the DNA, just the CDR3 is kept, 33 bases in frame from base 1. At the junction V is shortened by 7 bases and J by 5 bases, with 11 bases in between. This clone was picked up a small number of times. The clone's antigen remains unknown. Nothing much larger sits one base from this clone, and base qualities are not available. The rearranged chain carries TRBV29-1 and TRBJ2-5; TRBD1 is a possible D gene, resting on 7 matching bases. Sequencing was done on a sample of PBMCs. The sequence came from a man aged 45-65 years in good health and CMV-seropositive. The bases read TGCAGCGCCTCAGGGGGGGAGACCCAGTACTTC. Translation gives CSASGGETQYF.